The 31 T cell receptor beta chains below come from one sample, sequenced in a study of Ad26.COV2.S vaccination and SARS-CoV-2 variants (dated by TCRdb to 2020 to 2022). This specimen's time point label, interpreted: individuals recovered from natural SARS-CoV-2 infection. To prepare the library, the immunoSEQ multiplex PCR assay was applied. TCRdb carries this immuneACCESS record with in-frame sequences only. Its versions omit some clonotypes, under half of them owing to an unresolved V gene in the studies checked, with the rest unexplained. Counted in this sample were hundreds of thousands of clones; roughly 94% of them appeared once. The ten largest clones represent around 4.2% of the sample. Source: peripheral blood, taken after recovery from COVID-19. These receptors were obtained from a human donor who had recovered from COVID-19.

The chain recombines TRBV5-4 with TRBJ1-2; D is possibly TRBD1 (5 bases). The V gene lost 0 bases and the J gene lost 0 bases, with 9 bases spanning the gap. CDR3 length: 15 residues. The germline V gene encodes CDR1 SGHNT and CDR2 YYREEE (reference sequence). For the CDR3, the DNA is TGTGCCAGCAGCTTGGTACAGGACACTAACTATGGCTACACCTTC. This translates into CASSLVQDTNYGYTF. Supplemented by reference TRBV5-4 and TRBJ1-2, the full variable domain reads ETGVTQSPTHLIKTRGQQVTLRCSSQSGHNTVSWYQQALGQGPQFIFQYYREEENGRGNFPPRFSGLQFPNYSSELNVNALELDDSALYLCASSLVQDTNYGYTFGSGTRLTVV.

The chain is built from TRBV24-1 and TRBJ1-3, with D perhaps matching TRBD1 (5 bases). The V and J ends lost 7 bases and 0 bases respectively, with 9 bases between them. This CDR3 contains 14 residues. The germline V gene encodes CDR1 KGHDR and CDR2 SFDVKD. The CDR3 region is CATSPGSSGNTIYF. The CDR3 bases are TGTGCCACCAGCCCAGGGAGCTCTGGAAACACCATATATTTT.

This clone has a single count. This chain joins TRBV5-6 and TRBJ2-3, with TRBD2 identical over 12 bases. In germline, CDR1 is SGHDT, CDR2 YYEEEE. The CDR3 covers 18 residues. Germline trimming cut 0 bases from V and 4 bases from J; bases unmatched to any gene: 9. The chain's CDR3 is CASSLVGTSGGRADTQYF. The DNA of the CDR3 is TGTGCCAGCAGCTTGGTGGGAACTAGCGGGGGGCGGGCAGATACGCAGTATTTT.

The rearrangement joins TRBV7-9 to TRBJ1-2, with D perhaps matching TRBD1 (5 bases). The CDR3 length is 14 residues. In germline, CDR1 is SEHNR, CDR2 FQNEAQ (reference sequence). V was pared by 5 bases and J by 5 bases, with 15 bases between. The CDR3 loop reads CASSPGTAIYGYTF. In nucleotides, the CDR3 is TGTGCCAGCAGCCCCGGGACGGCTATTTATGGCTACACCTTC. Looking up the rest from reference TRBV7-9 and TRBJ1-2 gives the full variable domain: DTGVSQNPRHKITKRGQNVTFRCDPISEHNRLYWYRQTLGQGPEFLTYFQNEAQLEKSRLLSDRFSAERPKGSFSTLEIQRTEQGDSAMYLCASSPGTAIYGYTFGSGTRLTVV.

The J gene is TRBJ1-4, the V gene TRBV19; TRBD1 aligns across 7 bases. Germline V CDR1 and CDR2: LNHDA, SQIVND (reference sequence). V dropped 0 bases and J dropped 7; count of bases not matched to a gene: 8. The CDR3 contains 16 residues. CDR3 residues: CASSIEWSRGGEKLFF. The CDR3, as DNA: TGTGCCAGTAGTATAGAATGGAGCAGGGGGGGTGAAAAACTGTTTTTT.

This chain links TRBV19 with TRBJ1-5; no clear D. Trimming removed 3 bases from V and 1 base from J, with 10 bases in between. CDR1 LNHDA and CDR2 SQIVND come from the germline V gene (reference sequence). This CDR3 is 15 amino acids long. CDR3 sequence: CASSMEGQSNQPQHF. The DNA of the CDR3 is TGTGCCAGTAGTATGGAGGGCCAAAGCAATCAGCCCCAGCATTTT.

The CDR3 region has the DNA TGTGCCAGCAGCTTGTCAGGGCGACCCTACGAGCAGTACTTC. Translation: CASSLSGRPYEQYF. This chain links TRBV5-4 with TRBJ2-7, with D possibly being TRBD1 (5 bases). Trimming took 1 base from V and 2 from J, leaving 10 bases between them. This CDR3 has 14 residues. Germline assignment: CDR1 SGHNT and CDR2 YYREEE (reference sequence).

On this clone: The same CDR3 can be traced to other DNA sequences in this sample. The chain couples TRBV7-6 to TRBJ1-5; 8 bases match TRBD1. Unmatched junction bases numbered 3, after V lost 1 base and J lost 7 bases. CDR3 size: 14 residues. CDR1 SGHVS and CDR2 FNYEAQ come from the germline V gene. CDR3 sequence reads: CASSLGTGNQPQHF. DNA of the CDR3: TGTGCCAGCAGCTTAGGGACAGGGAACCAGCCCCAGCATTTT.

The V and J genes are TRBV15 and TRBJ2-2, with D hard to call. The CDR3 has 15 residues. Trimming shortened V by 0 bases and J by 6 bases, and 11 bases separated the two germline ends. Germline V gene lookup returns CDR1 LNHNV and CDR2 YYDKDF (reference sequence). The CDR3 region is CATSRDKGSSGELFF. Here the CDR3 DNA reads TGTGCCACCAGCAGAGATAAAGGTTCGTCCGGGGAGCTGTTTTTT. The entire variable domain, with the rest obtained from reference TRBV15 and TRBJ2-2, is as follows: DAMVIQNPRYQVTQFGKPVTLSCSQTLNHNVMYWYQQKSSQAPKLLFHYYDKDFNNEADTPDNFQSRRPNTSFCFLDIRSPGLGDTAMYLCATSRDKGSSGELFFGEGSRLTVL.

This CDR3 is CASSLAMGGHDEQFF. In nucleotides, the CDR3 is TGCGCCAGCAGCTTGGCTATGGGGGGTCACGATGAGCAGTTCTTC. V is TRBV5-1 and J is TRBJ2-1, with D possibly being TRBD2 (6 bases). Germline V gives CDR1 SGHRS, CDR2 YFSETQ. CDR3 length: 15 residues. Trimming removed 0 bases from V and 8 bases from J, with 15 bases in between. Filled out from reference TRBV5-1 and TRBJ2-1, the complete variable domain reads KAGVTQTPRYLIKTRGQQVTLSCSPISGHRSVSWYQQTPGQGLQFLFEYFSETQRNKGNFPGRFSGRQFSNSRSEMNVSTLELGDSALYLCASSLAMGGHDEQFFGPGTRLTVL.

The chain is built from TRBV6-2 or TRBV6-3 and TRBJ2-7, with no clear D. Germline V gene sequence: CDR1 MNHEY, CDR2 SVGEGT. The CDR3 is 12 residues long. The V and J ends lost 6 bases and 2 bases respectively, with 8 bases between them. In DNA, the CDR3 is TGTGCCAGCAGCGACCCCCCCTACGAGCAGTACTTC. It yields the protein CASSDPPYEQYF.

The CDR3 here is CASSSPTVQETQYF. The CDR3 coding sequence is TGTGCCAGTAGTTCCCCGACAGTACAAGAGACCCAGTACTTC. The V gene is TRBV19, the J gene TRBJ2-5; possibly TRBD1 for D (5 bases). Germline-derived CDR1 and CDR2 are LNHDA and SQIVND (reference sequence). This CDR3 region has 14 residues. The ends were cut back, 5 bases at V and 2 bases at J, with 12 bases in the middle.

The chain employs TRBV11-2 and TRBJ2-1, with D unclear. Trimming removed 1 base from V and 8 bases from J, with 18 bases in between. The CDR3 loop spans 16 amino acids. Germline CDR1 is SGHAT and CDR2 is FQNNGV. The CDR3, as DNA: TGTGCCAGCAGCTTAGGCCCCTGGGTCGGTGGTGATGAGCAGTTCTTC. Its protein is CASSLGPWVGGDEQFF.

A single count supports this clone. The V and J genes are TRBV5-1 and TRBJ1-1, with 7 bases identical to TRBD1. V gave up 0 bases and J gave up 1 base; unmatched junction bases: 3. The CDR3 has 15 residues. Germline CDR1 reads SGHRS; CDR2 reads YFSETQ. Written as DNA, the CDR3 is TGCGCCAGCAGCTTGGGGGACAGCTGGAACACTGAAGCTTTCTTT. Translating it yields CASSLGDSWNTEAFF. The variable domain in full, with the rest retrieved from reference TRBV5-1 and TRBJ1-1, is KAGVTQTPRYLIKTRGQQVTLSCSPISGHRSVSWYQQTPGQGLQFLFEYFSETQRNKGNFPGRFSGRQFSNSRSEMNVSTLELGDSALYLCASSLGDSWNTEAFFGQGTRLTVV.

The J gene is TRBJ1-6, the V gene TRBV18; the match to TRBD1 covers 9 bases. The germline V gene has CDR1 KGHSH and CDR2 LQKENI. The CDR3 is 14 amino acids. With 5 bases clipped from V and 7 bases from J, the junction kept 3 bases outside the gene matches. The CDR3 region has the DNA TGTGCCAGCTCAGTAGACAGGGGGAATTCACCCCTCCACTTT. Its translation: CASSVDRGNSPLHF.

The V and J genes are TRBV2 and TRBJ1-2; unclear D gene. Germline lookup yields CDR1 SNHLY and CDR2 FYNNEI. CDR3 size: 14 residues. Trimming cost V 4 bases and J 4 bases, with 13 bases left between them. CDR3 protein: CASSGVAIGYGYTF. In DNA form, the CDR3 reads TGTGCCAGCAGTGGGGTGGCAATAGGCTATGGCTACACCTTC.

The rearrangement uses TRBV11-2 and TRBJ2-3, with a weak D call TRBD1 (7 bases). CDR1 SGHAT and CDR2 FQNNGV come from the germline V gene. This CDR3 is 15 amino acids long. The V and J ends lost 6 bases and 3 bases respectively, with 16 bases between them. CDR3 in DNA: TGTGCCAGCAGTCCAGCAGCAGGGGGGACAGATACGCAGTATTTT. It is translated as CASSPAAGGTDTQYF.

This chain uses TRBV6-5 with TRBJ1-4; D is perhaps TRBD1 (5 bases). CDR3 length equals 16 residues. V was shortened by 0 bases and J by 8 bases, with 16 bases between the two germline ends. Per germline, CDR1 MNHEY and CDR2 SVGAGI. CDR3: CASSYSFRDWEEKLFF. Here the CDR3 DNA reads TGTGCCAGCAGTTACTCATTCCGGGACTGGGAGGAAAAACTGTTTTTT.

This chain uses TRBV7-2 with TRBJ2-1, with 8 bases lining up with TRBD2. The CDR3 extends over 15 amino acids. Per the germline V gene, CDR1 is SGHTA and CDR2 is FQGNSA. V shed 0 bases, J shed 9 bases, and the junction held 7 bases outside the gene matches. CDR3 amino acids: CASSLASGGALEQFF. The CDR3 nucleotides are TGTGCCAGCAGCTTAGCCAGCGGGGGCGCTCTTGAGCAGTTCTTC. The full variable domain, in which reference TRBV7-2 and TRBJ2-1 provide the parts outside the CDR3, is GAGVSQSPSNKVTEKGKDVELRCDPISGHTALYWYRQSLGQGLEFLIYFQGNSAPDKSGLPSDRFSAERTGGSVSTLTIQRTQQEDSAVYLCASSLASGGALEQFFGPGTRLTVL.

The chain is built from TRBV7-2 and TRBJ1-1, with D unclear. Germline V gives CDR1 SGHTA, CDR2 FQGNSA. The CDR3 length is 14 residues. The germline V and J ends were trimmed by 0 bases and 4 bases, with 9 bases remaining between them. CDR3 nucleotides: TGTGCCAGCAGCTTAGCAGGGATCGGCACTGAAGCTTTCTTT. Encoded protein: CASSLAGIGTEAFF.

The chain has TRBV12-3 or TRBV12-4 and TRBJ2-5; 7 nucleotides match TRBD1. The V segment lost 3 bases and the J segment 3 bases; nucleotides outside the gene matches: 1. The CDR3 totals 13 residues. The CDR3 bases are TGTGCCAGCAGTTTGGGACAGAAAGAGACCCAGTACTTC. Encoded protein: CASSLGQKETQYF.

Many counts were recorded for this clone. The rearrangement links TRBV12-3 or TRBV12-4 to TRBJ2-3; D is uncertain. CDR3 length equals 11 residues. The germline V and J ends were trimmed by 7 bases and 4 bases, with 6 bases remaining between them. CDR3 loop: CASTRADTQYF. The CDR3 DNA sequence: TGTGCCAGCACTCGGGCAGATACGCAGTATTTT.

The V and J genes are TRBV27 and TRBJ2-3, with D uncertain. This CDR3 is built from 16 residues. The ends were cut back, 3 bases at V and 5 bases at J, with 18 bases in the middle. Germline CDR1 is MNHEY and CDR2 is SMNVEV (reference sequence). CDR3 residues: CASSLSQALIGDTQYF. The CDR3 bases are TGTGCCAGCAGTTTGTCCCAGGCCCTGATAGGAGATACGCAGTATTTT.

The V gene is TRBV11-2, the J gene TRBJ2-7, with 7 bases matching TRBD1. The CDR3 contains 14 residues. The trim removed 7 bases at V and 3 bases at J, leaving 9 bases unmatched. The germline gives CDR1 SGHAT, CDR2 FQNNGV. CDR3 loop: CASTETGNLYEQYF. In nucleotides, the CDR3 is TGTGCCAGCACCGAGACAGGGAATCTCTACGAGCAGTACTTC. Full variable domain (outside the CDR3, taken from reference TRBV11-2 and TRBJ2-7): EAGVAQSPRYKIIEKRQSVAFWCNPISGHATLYWYQQILGQGPKLLIQFQNNGVVDDSQLPKDRFSAERLKGVDSTLKIQPAKLEDSAVYLCASTETGNLYEQYFGPGTRLTVT.

The chain has TRBV10-2 and TRBJ2-2; D assignment may be TRBD1 or TRBD2 (7 bases each). This CDR3 contains 18 residues. Trimming took off 7 bases at V and 2 bases at J, with 23 bases between the two ends. In germline, CDR1 is WSHSY, CDR2 SAAADI. For the CDR3, the DNA is TGCGCCAGCACTAAGGGAGGGGGCGGAGGGGCAAACACCGGGGAGCTGTTTTTT. Residues: CASTKGGGGGANTGELFF.

Remarks on this clone: Other DNA sequences in the sample encode the same CDR3. V is TRBV18 and J is TRBJ2-1; 9 bases fit TRBD1. After removal of 6 bases from V and 4 bases from J, the junction contained 7 bases not matched to a gene. The CDR3 covers 15 residues. Germline assignment: CDR1 KGHSH and CDR2 LQKENI. The chain's CDR3 is CASSPGTGSYNEQFF. DNA of the CDR3: TGTGCCAGCTCCCCCGGGACAGGGTCGTACAATGAGCAGTTCTTC.

V gene TRBV7-9 combines with J gene TRBJ1-4; weak D call: TRBD1 (5 bases). Germline values: CDR1 SEHNR, CDR2 FQNEAQ (reference sequence). V was clipped by 2 bases and J by 8 bases, with 18 bases between them. CDR3 length equals 16 residues. CDR3 DNA: TGTGCCAGCAGCTTAAGAGGGCGGGGGGATGCCGAAAAACTGTTTTTT. Amino acids: CASSLRGRGDAEKLFF.

The chain recombines TRBV9 with TRBJ1-1; D call uncertain. V was pared by 4 bases and J by 6 bases, with 16 bases between. Germline V gene data show CDR1 as SGDLS and CDR2 as YYNGEE. The CDR3 is made up of 14 amino acids. The CDR3 is CASSSGSLGPEAFF. CDR3 bases: TGTGCCAGCAGCTCGGGGTCGCTGGGTCCTGAAGCTTTCTTT.

This rearrangement joins TRBV7-9 to TRBJ1-2; 8 nucleotides align to TRBD1. V lost 2 bases, J lost 8 bases, and 7 bases stayed unmatched. CDR1 SEHNR and CDR2 FQNEAQ come from the germline V gene (reference sequence). The CDR3 extends over 14 amino acids. In DNA, the CDR3 is TGTGCCAGCAGCTTAATGGAGACAGGGGAAGGCTACACCTTC. Translation: CASSLMETGEGYTF.

This chain connects TRBV5-6 to TRBJ1-4; 8 positions match TRBD1. Germline CDR1 is SGHDT and CDR2 is YYEEEE. V was pared by 3 bases and J by 4 bases, with 8 bases of the junction left unmatched. The CDR3 has 16 residues. The CDR3 sequence: CASSYGQGWVNEKLFF. The DNA of the CDR3 is TGTGCCAGCAGCTACGGACAGGGATGGGTTAATGAAAAACTGTTTTTT. Based on the CDR3 plus reference TRBV5-6 and TRBJ1-4, the full variable domain is DAGVTQSPTHLIKTRGQQVTLRCSPKSGHDTVSWYQQALGQGPQFIFQYYEEEERQRGNFPDRFSGHQFPNYSSELNVNALLLGDSALYLCASSYGQGWVNEKLFFGSGTQLSVL.

This chain joins TRBV6-1 and TRBJ2-2, with D possibly matching TRBD1 (6 bases). The V gene lost 1 base and the J gene lost 5 bases, with 11 bases spanning the gap. Per the germline V gene, CDR1 is MNHNS and CDR2 is SASEGT. This CDR3 spans 15 amino acids. For the CDR3, the DNA is TGTGCCAGCAGTGAAGGGACAGCCGCAACCGGGGAGCTGTTTTTT. Translating gives CASSEGTAATGELFF.